One and the same sample provided the 8 T cell receptor beta chains below, sequenced in a study of monozygotic twins with inflammatory bowel disease. No DNA is given; TCRdb re-called the 5' RACE reads and lists each CDR3 protein once. There are some 440,000 distinct CDR3 sequences in the sample, with 2% to 2.5% held by the top ten. The sequenced sample was blood. The receptors come from a human donor with ulcerative colitis or Crohn's disease, or a healthy co-twin of an affected twin (not recorded which).

J is TRBJ2-3 and V is TRBV20-1; lacking DNA, the TRBD2 call made by TCRdb goes unchecked. The CDR3 is 12 residues long. Germline V gene data show CDR1 as DFQATT and CDR2 as SNEGSKA (reference sequence). This CDR3 reads CSATPLVYTQYF.

V and J are TRBV6-1 and TRBJ1-5; the D gene TCRdb calls, TRBD1, cannot be checked with no DNA. CDR1 is MNHNS, CDR2 SASEGT, per germline. The CDR3 extends over 13 amino acids. The chain's CDR3 is CASSGDHNQPQHF.

The chain links TRBV19 to TRBJ2-7; TCRdb gives TRBD2 as the D gene, but with no DNA this cannot be confirmed. Germline loops: CDR1 LNHDA, CDR2 SQIVND (reference sequence). The CDR3 is made up of 14 amino acids. CDR3 in amino acids: CASSIGTSGVEQYF.

V usage is TRBV7-2 and J usage is TRBJ2-2. CDR1 is SGHTA and CDR2 is FQGNSA in the germline V gene. The CDR3 runs 14 residues. The CDR3 sequence: CASSLPRDTGELFF.

The rearrangement links TRBV6-4 to TRBJ2-2; the D call of TRBD2 rests on TCRdb alone, since no DNA is present to check it. Germline-derived CDR1 and CDR2 are MRHNA and SNTAGT. The CDR3 sequence is 13 residues long. CDR3 residues: CASSDEGTGELFF.

The chain employs TRBV9 and TRBJ2-1; as DNA is missing, the TRBD2 call by TCRdb cannot be tested. The CDR3 loop spans 14 amino acids. Germline-derived CDR1 and CDR2 are SGDLS and YYNGEE. The CDR3 is CASSVTSGFNEQFF.

The V call is TRBV5-1, the J call TRBJ2-7; TCRdb proposes TRBD2, but this gene call is untestable without DNA. The germline CDR1 and CDR2 sequences are SGHRS and YFSETQ. This CDR3 region has 16 residues. The CDR3 sequence: CASSLQHSAAGYEQYF.

The chain couples TRBV6-6 to TRBJ1-6. The CDR3 is 14 amino acids. The germline CDR1 and CDR2 sequences are MNHNY and SVGAGI (reference sequence). The CDR3 reads CASSYPEDHSPLHF.